This TCR beta chain comes out of a study of shared clonotypes between healthy human individuals. Study-wide results and limits: Sequencing depth was a factor that was expected to affect clonotype sharing among donors. Non-shared clonotypes displayed generation probabilities falling below those of clonotypes present in all four donors.

To note about this clone: No antigen is known for it.

TCRdb keeps only in-frame clones here, not all; method: immunoSEQ multiplex PCR. The repertoire has 2 million to 2.5 million clones, roughly 93% of them found once; the top ten carry more than 0.35%. Germline values: CDR1 SQVTM, CDR2 ANQGSEA. This CDR3 is 13 amino acids long. V lost 6 bases and J lost 4, with 16 bases in between. The V call is TRBV29-1, the J call TRBJ2-7; the D gene is possibly TRBD2 (6 bases). The sequence derives from a man younger than 35 in good health. Some clones in this sample may be carry-over from other donors' samples. Sequencing was done on a sample of naive CD4+ T cells from PBMCs. Subset given: CD45RA+ positively selected. CDR3 residues: CSVAGLNKYEQYF. CDR3 nucleotides: TGCAGCGTCGCGGGACTGAATAAGTACGAGCAGTACTTC.